This T cell receptor beta chain was identified in a study of blood T cell repertoires in COVID-19. Study background: COVID-19 samples, acute and convalescent, were from the United States, Italy and Spain. Sample material is recorded as cDNA or gDNA derived from T cells, B-cell-depleted T cells, or PBMCs.

The method was immunoSEQ multiplex PCR; TCRdb's version includes in-frame clones alone and lacks a portion of them. The sample consists of over 350,000 clones, about 85% of them appearing once. The germline V and J ends were trimmed by 5 bases and 3 bases, with 17 bases remaining between them. Germline V lookup: CDR1 SGHDN, CDR2 FVKESK. The CDR3 runs 16 residues. Assignments of participants to cohorts depended upon their own reported clinical history. The V and J genes are TRBV14 and TRBJ2-1; D is perhaps TRBD1 (6 bases). This clonotype was obtained from a woman under 30 with acute COVID-19. Sequences were obtained from PBMCs or T cells enriched from blood (not recorded which). This chain's CDR3 is CASSEQRGSFYNEQFF. In nucleotides, the CDR3 is TGTGCCAGCAGCGAGCAAAGGGGGTCTTTCTACAATGAGCAGTTCTTC.